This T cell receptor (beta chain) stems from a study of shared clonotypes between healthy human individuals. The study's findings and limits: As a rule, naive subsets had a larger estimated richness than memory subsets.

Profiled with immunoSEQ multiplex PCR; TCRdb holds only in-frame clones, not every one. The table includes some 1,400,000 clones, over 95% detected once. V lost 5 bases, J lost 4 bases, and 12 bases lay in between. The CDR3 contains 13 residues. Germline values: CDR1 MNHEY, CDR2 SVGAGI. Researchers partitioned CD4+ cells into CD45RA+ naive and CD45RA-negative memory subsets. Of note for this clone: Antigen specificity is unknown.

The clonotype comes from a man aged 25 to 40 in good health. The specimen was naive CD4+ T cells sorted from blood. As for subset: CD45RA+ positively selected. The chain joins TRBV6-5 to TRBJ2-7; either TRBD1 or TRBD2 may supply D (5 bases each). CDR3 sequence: CASSRPGRYEQYF. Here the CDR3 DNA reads TGTGCCAGCAGTCGCCCGGGACGTTACGAGCAGTACTTC.